A selection of T cell receptor beta chains follows, all from one sample in a study of T cells in tuberculosis. This table comes from immunoSEQ multiplex PCR, and its TCRdb copy is limited to in-frame clones, with some not included. The table shows roughly 44,000 clones, with 90% to 95% occurring only once. Material for sequencing was PBMCs. The receptors stem from a donor between 10 and 35 years old with latent tuberculosis or without tuberculosis infection. Each CDR3 is given with its conserved first and last residue. A D gene is named only where the DNA matches it firmly. Where a row states a size, it is once, few, many or the class of an expanded clone; other rows omit it.

TRBV10-3	NA	TRBJ2-1	once	TGTGCCATCAGTGAGTCGGTGGTAGTTAGCCCATTCTACAATGAGCAGTTCTTC	CAISESVVVSPFYNEQFF
TRBV9	TRBD2	TRBJ2-3	NA	TGTGCCAGCAGCGTAGAGCGGGGGGGCCGACGGGGCACAGATACGCAGTATTTT	CASSVERGGRRGTDTQYF
TRBV7-3	NA	TRBJ2-7	NA	TGTGCCAGCAGCTCACAGGGAATGGAGCAGTACTTC	CASSSQGMEQYF
TRBV28	TRBD2	TRBJ2-1	NA	TGTGCCAGCAGACAACTGGGACTAGCGGGCTCCTACAATGAGCAGTTCTTC	CASRQLGLAGSYNEQFF
TRBV11-2	NA	TRBJ2-2	NA	TGTGCCAGCAGCCAATTGGGAGACGGGGAGCTGTTTTTT	CASSQLGDGELFF
TRBV7-2	NA	TRBJ2-3	NA	TGTGCCAGCAGCCTAACTCGGGACACAGATACGCAGTATTTT	CASSLTRDTDTQYF
TRBV7-2	NA	TRBJ2-5	NA	TGTGCCAGCAGTGCTATGGAGACCCAGTACTTC	CASSAMETQYF
TRBV5-6	NA	TRBJ1-5	NA	TGTGCCAGCAGCTTGGTTCGGGGGGCCACGGGTCAGCCCCAGCATTTT	CASSLVRGATGQPQHF
TRBV5-8	NA	TRBJ2-3	NA	TGTGCCAGCAGCTGGAGTGGGACTGGCCCGCCAGATACGCAGTATTTT	CASSWSGTGPPDTQYF
TRBV27	NA	TRBJ1-2	NA	TGTGCCAGCAGTTTAAAGGGGTACTATGGCTACACCTTC	CASSLKGYYGYTF
TRBV6-5	TRBD2	TRBJ2-7	NA	TGTGCCAGCAGCGCTAGCGGCATAGGCGAGCAGTACTTC	CASSASGIGEQYF
TRBV5-1	NA	TRBJ2-2	NA	TGCGCCAGCAGCTTGTGGGTAGCGGAGAACACCGGGGAGCTGTTTTTT	CASSLWVAENTGELFF
TRBV25-1	TRBD2	TRBJ2-6	NA	TGTGCCAGCAGTGAAGGGGAGCGGGGACCCTCTGGGGCCAACGTCCTGACTTTC	CASSEGERGPSGANVLTF
TRBV7-8	NA	TRBJ1-2	NA	TGTGCCAGCAGCTTAGCGTCGGAGGGGCCCAACTATGGCTACACCTTC	CASSLASEGPNYGYTF
TRBV13	NA	TRBJ2-7	NA	TGTGCCAGCAGCCCCTCGGACGGGTTGAGGGGAGGCCACGAGCAGTACTTC	CASSPSDGLRGGHEQYF
TRBV6-1	NA	TRBJ2-4	NA	TGTGCCGCCATTTGGGGGGTATCGGGCATTCAGTACTTC	CAAIWGVSGIQYF
TRBV11-3	NA	TRBJ1-5	NA	TGTGCCAGCAGCTTGGGGAAGGGGGTAAGTCAGCCCCAGCATTTT	CASSLGKGVSQPQHF
TRBV27	NA	TRBJ2-5	NA	TGTGCCAGCAGCTCAGGGACACCCTACCAAGAGACCCAGTACTTC	CASSSGTPYQETQYF
TRBV28	TRBD1	TRBJ2-7	NA	TGTGCCAGCAGGATTGGACAGGGGAAACACGAGCAGTACTTC	CASRIGQGKHEQYF
TRBV5-8	NA	TRBJ2-7	NA	TGTGCCAGCAGCCTTTATTGGGCGTCGTCCTACGAGCAGTACTTC	CASSLYWASSYEQYF
TRBV11-2	TRBD2	TRBJ2-1	NA	TGTGCCAGCAGCTCTTCGACTAGCGGGGGGGCTATCTACAATGAGCAGTTCTTC	CASSSSTSGGAIYNEQFF